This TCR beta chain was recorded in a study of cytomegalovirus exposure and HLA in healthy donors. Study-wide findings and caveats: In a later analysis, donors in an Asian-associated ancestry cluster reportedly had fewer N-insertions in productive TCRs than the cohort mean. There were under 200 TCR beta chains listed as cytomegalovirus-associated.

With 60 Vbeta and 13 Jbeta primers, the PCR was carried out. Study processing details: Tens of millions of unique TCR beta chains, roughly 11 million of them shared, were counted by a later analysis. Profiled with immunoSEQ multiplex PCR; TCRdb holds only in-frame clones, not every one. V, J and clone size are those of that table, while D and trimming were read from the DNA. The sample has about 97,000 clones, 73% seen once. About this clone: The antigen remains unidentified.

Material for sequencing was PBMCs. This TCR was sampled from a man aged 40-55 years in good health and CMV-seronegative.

Written as DNA, the CDR3 is TGTGCCAGCAGCTTGGGAGCGGGGGGGCCATGGACAGATACGCAGTATTTT. It is translated as CASSLGAGGPWTDTQYF. The V gene is TRBV7-9, the J gene TRBJ2-3; 10 bases are shared with TRBD2. Trimming took 3 bases from V and 3 from J; bases not matched to a gene: 9. This CDR3 has 17 residues. Germline V lookup: CDR1 SEHNR, CDR2 FQNEAQ (reference sequence).